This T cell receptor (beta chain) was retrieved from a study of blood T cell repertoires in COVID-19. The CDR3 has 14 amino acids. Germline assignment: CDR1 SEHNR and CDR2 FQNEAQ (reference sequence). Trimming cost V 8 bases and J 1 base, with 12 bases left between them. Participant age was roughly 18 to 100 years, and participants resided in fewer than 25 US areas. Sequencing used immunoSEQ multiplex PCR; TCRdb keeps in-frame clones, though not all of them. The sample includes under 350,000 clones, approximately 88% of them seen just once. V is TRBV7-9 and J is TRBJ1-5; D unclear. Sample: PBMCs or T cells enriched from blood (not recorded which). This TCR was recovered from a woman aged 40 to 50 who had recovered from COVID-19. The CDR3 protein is CASGTITSNQPQHF. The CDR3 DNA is TGTGCCAGCGGCACCATTACCAGCAATCAGCCCCAGCATTTT.